This T cell receptor (beta chain) was sequenced for a study of cytomegalovirus exposure and HLA in healthy donors (dated by TCRdb to about 2017). Regarding the research as a whole: In an earlier analysis of 450 to 750 of the donors, 250 to 350 Gb of sequence data and 90 million to 120 million unique TCR beta sequences from roughly 200 million T cells were reported. About 300 gigabases of sequencing data and around 88 million unique TCR sequences made up an early release that covered approximately 650 HLA-typed donors. Of the 300 to 450 genotyped donors, 81% were placed in the genetic ancestry cluster associated with self-reported Caucasian donors. The aim of the study was to test whether cataloging public T cell receptors could identify signatures of past pathogen exposure. Using immunosequencing, the study profiled T cell repertoires from about 620 subjects and related those repertoires to cytomegalovirus serostatus. Besides the first cohort of about 730 subjects, a separate validation cohort made up of about 120 different subjects was used. The study combined high-throughput TCR immunosequencing, statistical association of individual TCRs with disease status, and machine learning to predict cytomegalovirus infection status. A later analysis re-examined previously published TCR beta repertoires from around 670 donors and added high-resolution HLA genotyping to investigate patterns of TCR occurrence. Rather than drawing on any new phenotypic data, the later analysis identified candidate immune exposures from TCR beta sequences and the way those sequences occurred across donors. To decide whether each TCR beta V gene segment behaved as functional or pseudogenic, an earlier analysis of approximately 600 of the donors relied on high-throughput TCR beta sequencing. Donor age, sex, ethnicity and CMV serostatus were collected together with the repertoire data. A later genetic analysis used genome-wide SNP genotypes for about 65% of the 666 donors, treating that subset as a discovery cohort. All discovery cohort repertoires had been generated using a single sequencing platform. HLA typing covered class I and class II loci at four-digit resolution. The number of donors typed differed by locus, with roughly 620-640 for A, B, C, DRB1 and DQB1, 522 for DQA1, 600 to 610 for DPA1, and about 450 for DPB1. Because of strong linkage in the cohort, a few DR-DQ haplotypes were treated as single units for association and clustering. On average, 235,054 unique TCR beta nucleotide sequences were sequenced per donor among 398 genotyped donors of the cohort, with around 19% of those sequences being non-productive.

This clone was seen a handful of times. This clone's antigen is unknown. Qualities for individual bases were not recorded, and no much larger clone is one base off. From cysteine to phenylalanine, the CDR3 is 13 amino acids long. Here the CDR3 DNA is all that survives: 39 bases in frame from base 1. The germline V gene provides CDR1 SGHRS and CDR2 YFSETQ. V is clipped by 5 bases and J by 0 bases, and the sequence between their germline boundaries is 6 bases long. Results and caveats for the whole study, not just this receptor: Some IMGT-functional V segments, including TRBV6-2 and TRBV6-3, could not be told apart with the 87-base-pair reads, so those segments were excluded. Assigning TCR associations to individual alleles was difficult when HLA alleles, especially DR and DQ, strongly co-occurred. In both the original and validation cohorts, the classifier was reported to diagnose cytomegalovirus status with high specificity and sensitivity. The only immune exposure information available for the cohort was CMV serostatus. In a later analysis, HLA-associated TCR beta chains showed more clonal expansion and lower generation probabilities than non-associated chains that were equally common. It was suggested by the authors that the approach could potentially be generalized to other disease states and immunological phenotypes. A later genetic analysis reported fewer N-insertions in productive TCRs among donors in an Asian-associated ancestry cluster than the roughly 700-donor mean. An association between a missense DCLRE1C variant and V-gene and J-gene trimming of TCR beta chains was found in a later genetic analysis and replicated in an independent cohort. Because HLA typing was unavailable for some donors at each locus, only the typed subset was used in association tests. In an earlier analysis of some 500 of the donors, most TCR beta V segments appeared in productive rearrangements about 87% or about 30% of the time, broadly matching IMGT annotations. A cluster of highly shared sequence variants was judged likely to be a technical artifact of the sequencing pipeline. Sequencing depth was assumed to be roughly uniform across donors in the presence/absence analyses, though that assumption may not hold. Across donors, most TCR sequences were observed very rarely, whereas some public TCRs were present in many individuals. Because counts were too low, about 18 rarely observed V segments, including chromosome 9 orphons, were left out of the earlier analysis of 587 of the donors. A further reported finding was that TCR beta sequences accurately predicted the HLA-A and HLA-B alleles for most subjects in the first cohort. According to a later analysis, parvovirus B19, influenza, CMV and Epstein-Barr virus appeared linked to several top co-occurrence clusters. According to a later analysis, TCR association rates differed among HLA loci, with DRB1 alleles showing the most associated TCRs and HLA-C alleles showing the fewest. A later analysis associated about 16,000 TCR beta sequences with specific HLA alleles at a false discovery rate of 0.05. A few of the identified cytomegalovirus-associated TCR beta chains were confirmed in vitro to be specific for cytomegalovirus antigens. Correlated functional status among segregating V segments might reflect linkage disequilibrium, but an unknown experimental factor could not be ruled out. In a later analysis, most CMV-associated TCR beta chains were found to appear HLA-restricted, with HLA associations seemingly driven largely by CMV exposure. A total of 164 TCR beta chains were listed by the study as associated with cytomegalovirus. In this cohort, only TCR beta chains were sequenced, and detectable features were limited by the absence of alpha or paired-chain data.

Libraries were constructed by the immunoSEQ multiplex PCR assay. The multiplex PCR relied on a mix of 60 forward primers for TCR Vbeta segments and 13 reverse primers for TCR Jbeta segments. The CDR3 region of rearranged TCR beta genes was amplified from genomic DNA with a multiplex PCR assay. On the Illumina HiSeq System, the amplified TCR beta libraries were sequenced as 87-base-pair reads. The authors' analysis ran thus. A later analysis counted approximately 84 million unique TCR beta chains across the 700 or so repertoires, and roughly 10 million of these chains were shared by at least two donors. A nearest-neighbor algorithm error-corrected the raw reads and collapsed the reads into unique sequences, merging closely related sequences to remove PCR and sequencing errors. To assign V, D and J gene segments, CDR3 sequences were aligned to IMGT reference sequences. For a sequence to be retained, a match of at least six nucleotides to both a V gene segment and a J gene segment was required. Rearrangements were called productive when the CDR3 lacked stop codons and stayed in frame with V and J; all others were non-productive. CDR3 was defined according to IMGT convention as the region running from the second conserved V-encoded cysteine to the conserved J-encoded phenylalanine. Sequences without an unambiguous match to a single V gene segment were excluded from the earlier analysis of almost 600 of the donors. An earlier analysis of 500 to 600 of the donors classified V segments as functional when productive rearrangements were above 56.7% and as segregating when the standard deviation between donors was above 5%. A statistical classification framework was developed to diagnose cytomegalovirus status using the catalog of TCR beta chain sequences. A later analysis assigned V and J genes by comparing TCR nucleotide sequences with IMGT/GENE-DB human TR gene sequences. Using the TCRdist pipeline, a later analysis assigned CDR3 sequences along with most-parsimonious VDJ recombination scenarios. In a later analysis, every TCR beta chain was defined by the combination of its CDR3 amino acid sequence and its V-gene family, and reads without a unique V-gene family were dropped. As a way to deal with suspected cross-contamination and a sequencing artifact, a later analysis dropped 450 to 600 nucleotide sequences that were highly shared and had low generation probability. A later analysis calculated a clonal expansion index for each public chain from normalized within-repertoire ranks of inferred template counts. Generation probabilities in a later analysis came from a VDJ recombination model fitted to out-of-frame rearrangements, and those results were checked against IGoR. A later analysis scored TCR-TCR, TCR-HLA and TCR-CMV co-occurrence with hypergeometric tests, applying a repertoire-size bias correction to TCR pairs. A later analysis estimated false discovery rates by permuting HLA or CMV assignments 20 times. A later analysis grouped co-occurring TCRs with DBSCAN, adding TCRdist sequence similarity when clustering within HLA-allele-positive subsets. Repertoires with fewer than 30,000 or more than 120,000 public chains were left out of co-occurrence clustering, as were five repertoires with anomalous nucleotide sharing. TCRdb obtained this table from immuneACCESS and retained in-frame rearrangements with V and J assigned. These tables miss some clones; where compared with another copy, unresolved V genes account for less than half of the shortfall, and the remainder is unexplained. V and J calls and clone size are copied from that table; D and trimming were computed from the DNA. Counted in this sample were some 150,000 clones; 87% of them appeared once. The ten top clones hold around 0.93% of the sample.

The cohort consisted of 650 to 700 healthy bone marrow donors. All cohort members were sampled while nominally healthy, although unrecorded immune exposures were likely present. The donor was CMV seronegative and belonged to the group of over 300 seronegative cohort members. A peripheral blood sample was provided by each donor, and peripheral blood mononuclear cells were used for TCR beta sequencing. The Qiagen DNeasy Blood Extraction Kit was used to extract genomic DNA from the blood cell samples. The rearranged chain carries TRBV5-1 and TRBJ1-3; no D gene can be assigned with confidence. The sequencing sample was made of PBMCs. This clonotype originated in a woman in her 30s in good health and CMV-seronegative. The CDR3 in this case is CASRRVSGNTIYF. At the DNA level, the sequence is TGCGCCAGCAGACGGGTCTCTGGAAACACCATATATTTT.